This TCR beta chain was found in a study of cytomegalovirus exposure and HLA in healthy donors. PCR used 60 Vbeta primers and 13 Jbeta primers. Method: immunoSEQ multiplex PCR; TCRdb's copy keeps in-frame clones and lacks some. The sample lists around 130,000 clones; 80% to 90% were seen once. Sequencing was performed on PBMCs. The TCR comes from a woman in her late teens or twenties in good health and CMV-seropositive.

For the CDR3, the DNA is TGCAGCGCCACGGAGGGGGGGGAAGGCTACACCTTC. Translating gives CSATEGGEGYTF. The gene calls are TRBV29-1 and TRBJ1-2; possibly TRBD1 for D (6 bases). The CDR3 loop spans 12 amino acids. Deletions cut 7 bases from V and 8 bases from J, with 17 bases between. The germline V gene encodes CDR1 SQVTM and CDR2 ANQGSEA.